This is a list of T cell receptor beta chains from one sample in a study of regulatory T cells in long-lasting Graves disease. TCRdb re-derived calls from the multiplex PCR reads in MiXCR, one entry per CDR3 protein. The repertoire holds fewer than 600,000 distinct CDR3 sequences, with about 22% as singletons. Sequencing was performed on peripheral blood mononuclear cells (PBMCs), taken when the disease was refractory, from a patient treated with antithyroid drugs. These receptors were taken from a female donor with Graves disease. The CDR3 runs from the conserved cysteine through the conserved F or W. D genes are given only for firm matches. Where a row states a size, it is once, few, many or the class of an expanded clone; other rows omit it.

size | J | V | length | D | CDR3 | DNA
few | TRBJ2-7 | TRBV5-4 | 14 | - | CASSLELRSYEQYF | TGTGCCAGCAGCTTGGAACTGCGCTCCTACGAGCAGTACTTC
few | TRBJ1-4 | TRBV6-5 | 15 | - | CASSYSYDSSQKLFF | TGTGCCAGCAGTTACTCGTACGACAGTTCGCAAAAACTGTTTTTT
few | TRBJ1-2 | TRBV30 | 15 | TRBD1 | CAWKGTGGPNYGYTF | TGTGCCTGGAAAGGGACAGGGGGACCTAACTATGGCTACACCTTC
many | TRBJ2-2 | TRBV7-2 | 16 | - | CASSLIAAANTGELFF | TGTGCCAGCAGCTTAATAGCAGCGGCGAACACCGGGGAGCTGTTTTTT
once | TRBJ1-6 | TRBV6-5 | 14 | - | CASSYTNRNSPLHF | TGTGCCAGCAGTTACACGAACAGGAATTCACCCCTCCACTTT
- | TRBJ1-5 | TRBV7-8 | 19 | - | CASSLARQPQRYSNQPQHF | TGTGCCAGCAGCTTAGCGCGGCAACCCCAGAGGTATAGCAATCAGCCCCAGCATTTT
- | TRBJ2-7 | TRBV19 | 13 | - | CASRSSNVNEQYF | TGTGCCAGTAGGAGCTCCAACGTCAACGAGCAGTACTTC
- | TRBJ1-2 | TRBV7-9 | 15 | - | CASRIRAGLIGGYTF | TGTGCCAGCAGGATACGGGCAGGACTAATAGGGGGCTACACCTTC
many | TRBJ2-5 | TRBV7-2 | 11 | - | CTSSLSETQYF | TGTACCAGCAGCTTATCGGAGACCCAGTACTTC
few | TRBJ2-7 | TRBV6-1 | 14 | - | CASSLRTTSYEQYF | TGTGCCAGCAGCCTCAGGACCACGTCCTACGAGCAGTACTTC
many | TRBJ2-7 | TRBV2 | 14 | - | CASSVVGVSYEQYF | TGTGCCAGCAGTGTAGTTGGGGTTTCCTACGAGCAGTACTTC
many | TRBJ2-7 | TRBV28 | 14 | - | CASVEGGEAYEQYF | TGTGCCAGCGTTGAGGGGGGGGAAGCCTACGAGCAGTACTTC
- | TRBJ1-4 | TRBV19 | 16 | TRBD1 | CASSNRFQGAPEKLFF | TGTGCCAGTAGCAACAGGTTTCAGGGGGCACCTGAAAAACTGTTTTTT
- | TRBJ2-2 | TRBV20-1 | 15 | TRBD2 | CSAVIAGLNTGELFF | TGCAGTGCTGTTATAGCGGGATTGAACACCGGGGAGCTGTTTTTT